This is a list of T cell receptor beta chains from one sample in a study of human T cells and chemical hapten exposure. TCRdb re-analysed the RACE reads in MiXCR, keeping a single row per CDR3 protein. This sample has about 57,000 distinct CDR3 sequences; about 9.6% occur once, and the top ten carry 10% to 15%. Source: whole blood, taken in connection with sensitization to the hapten diphenylcyclopropenone (DPC). The source of these receptors is a woman between 40 and 50 years old with alopecia areata. Some clones in this sample may be carry-over from other donors' samples. The CDR3 runs from the conserved cysteine through the conserved F or W. A D gene is named only where the DNA matches it firmly. Part of the rows lack a size; the others show once, few, many or a class for expanded clones.

V gene,D gene,J gene,clone size,CDR3 protein,CDR3 DNA
TRBV7-9,TRBD1,TRBJ1-2,-,CASSALTGAFGYGYTF,TGTGCCAGCAGCGCCCTGACAGGGGCTTTTGGCTATGGCTACACCTTC
TRBV6-2/TRBV6-3,-,TRBJ1-1,-,CASSYSETWGMYTEAFF,TGTGCCAGCAGTTACTCGGAGACATGGGGGATGTACACTGAAGCTTTCTTT
TRBV4-1,-,TRBJ1-1,many,CASSPAGAGDTEAFF,TGCGCCAGCAGCCCCGCCGGTGCAGGGGACACTGAAGCTTTCTTT
TRBV7-9,-,TRBJ2-1,many,CASSLAGSTYNEQFF,TGTGCCAGCAGCTTAGCGGGGTCTACCTACAATGAGCAGTTCTTC
TRBV6-2/TRBV6-3,-,TRBJ1-4,few,CASSYRKDEKLFF,TGTGCCAGCAGTTACCGGAAGGACGAAAAACTGTTTTTT
TRBV18,-,TRBJ1-1,-,CASYKGLGDTEAFF,TGTGCCAGTTACAAGGGATTAGGGGACACTGAAGCTTTCTTT
TRBV5-1,-,TRBJ2-1,few,CASSARLWSENNEQFF,TGCGCCAGCAGCGCGCGGTTATGGAGCGAAAACAATGAGCAGTTCTTC
TRBV7-8,-,TRBJ1-1,many,CASSFASNTEAFF,TGTGCCAGCAGCTTTGCCTCGAACACTGAAGCTTTCTTT
TRBV3-1,-,TRBJ2-1,-,CASSQERGAEQFF,TGTGCCAGCAGCCAAGAACGGGGGGCCGAGCAGTTCTTC
TRBV7-2,-,TRBJ1-5,many,CASSLIRSNQPQHF,TGTGCCAGCAGCTTGATCCGTAGCAATCAGCCCCAGCATTTT
TRBV20-1,TRBD1,TRBJ2-1,many,CSAEKRQGAYNEQFF,TGCAGTGCCGAGAAAAGACAGGGAGCGTACAATGAGCAGTTCTTC
TRBV20-1,-,TRBJ1-5,many,CSAREARRGEGANQPQHF,TGCAGTGCTAGAGAGGCCAGGCGGGGTGAAGGGGCCAATCAGCCCCAGCATTTT
TRBV19,-,TRBJ1-5,many,CASRQRKNGENQPQHF,TGTGCCAGTAGGCAAAGGAAAAACGGGGAGAATCAGCCCCAGCATTTT
TRBV25-1,-,TRBJ2-1,-,CASRLGPSYNEQFF,TGTGCCAGCAGACTCGGGCCCTCCTACAATGAGCAGTTCTTC
TRBV14,-,TRBJ2-3,many,CASSLRRGDTQYF,TGTGCCAGCAGCCTGAGAAGGGGGGATACGCAGTATTTT
TRBV29-1,-,TRBJ1-2,many,CSVEDGANYGYTF,TGCAGCGTTGAAGACGGTGCTAACTATGGCTACACCTTC
TRBV2,TRBD1,TRBJ1-2,many,CAPPGGSNYGYTF,TGTGCCCCACCAGGGGGGTCAAACTATGGCTACACCTTC
TRBV15,-,TRBJ2-3,-,CATGHTDTQYF,TGTGCCACCGGACACACAGATACGCAGTATTTT